The source of this TCR beta chain is a study of control samples from healthy donors and cancer patients. In its sample, this clone was seen once. At one of its ends the junction is not consistent with the germline gene, which may arise from a read error. The data were produced by immunoSEQ multiplex PCR, yet TCRdb's version contains in-frame clones alone and is incomplete. Of under 90,000 clones listed, approximately 92% are singletons. Germline V gene lookup returns CDR1 SSHAT and CDR2 FNYEAQ (reference sequence). The length of the CDR3 is 14 residues. Sequencing input: blood. The V gene is TRBV7-7, the J gene TRBJ2-3; D is undetermined. The receptor comes from a woman in her sixties in good health. In DNA, the CDR3 is TGTGCTAGCAGCGCCCTAACGAGCACAGATACGCAGTATTTT. Protein sequence: CASSALTSTDTQYF.